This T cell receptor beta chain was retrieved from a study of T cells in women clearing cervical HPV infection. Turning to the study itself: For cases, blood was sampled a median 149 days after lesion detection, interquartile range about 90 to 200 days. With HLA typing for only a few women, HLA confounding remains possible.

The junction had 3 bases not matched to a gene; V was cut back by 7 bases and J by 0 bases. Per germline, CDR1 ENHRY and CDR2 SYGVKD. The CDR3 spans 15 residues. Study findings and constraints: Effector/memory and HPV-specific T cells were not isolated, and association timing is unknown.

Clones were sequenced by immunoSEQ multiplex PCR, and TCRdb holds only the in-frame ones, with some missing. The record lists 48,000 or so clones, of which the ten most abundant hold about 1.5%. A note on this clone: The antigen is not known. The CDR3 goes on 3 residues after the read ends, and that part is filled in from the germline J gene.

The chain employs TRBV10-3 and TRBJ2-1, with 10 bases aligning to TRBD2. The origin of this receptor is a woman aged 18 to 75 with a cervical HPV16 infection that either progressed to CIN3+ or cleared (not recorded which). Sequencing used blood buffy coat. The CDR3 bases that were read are TGTGCCATCATGGCTAGCGGGAGCTCCTACAATGAG. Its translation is CAIMASGSSYNE. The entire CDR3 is CAIMASGSSYNEQFF.